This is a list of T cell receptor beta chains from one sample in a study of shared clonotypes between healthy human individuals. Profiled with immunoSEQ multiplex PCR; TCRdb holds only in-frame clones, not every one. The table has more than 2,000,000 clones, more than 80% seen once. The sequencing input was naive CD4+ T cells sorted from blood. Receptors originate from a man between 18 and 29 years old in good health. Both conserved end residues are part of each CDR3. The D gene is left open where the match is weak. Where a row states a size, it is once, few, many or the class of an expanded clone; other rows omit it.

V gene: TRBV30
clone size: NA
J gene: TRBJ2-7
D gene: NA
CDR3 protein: CAWSVTGEQYF
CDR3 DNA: TGTGCCTGGAGTGTAACCGGCGAGCAGTACTTC

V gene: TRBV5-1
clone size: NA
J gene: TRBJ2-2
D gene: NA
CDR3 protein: CASSSMVQATGELFF
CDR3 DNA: TGCGCCAGCAGCTCGATGGTCCAAGCCACCGGGGAGCTGTTTTTT

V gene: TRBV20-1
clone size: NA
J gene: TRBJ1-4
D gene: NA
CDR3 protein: CSADSNEKLFF
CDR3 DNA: TGCAGCGCGGACAGTAATGAAAAACTGTTTTTT

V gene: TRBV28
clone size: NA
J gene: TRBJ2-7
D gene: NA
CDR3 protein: CASSSGAVSSHEQYF
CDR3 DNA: TGTGCCAGCAGTTCGGGTGCCGTCTCGTCTCACGAGCAGTACTTC

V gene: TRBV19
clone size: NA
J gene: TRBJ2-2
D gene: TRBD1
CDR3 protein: CASSIRQGVKTGELFF
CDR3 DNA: TGTGCCAGTAGTATACGACAGGGAGTAAAGACCGGGGAGCTGTTTTTT

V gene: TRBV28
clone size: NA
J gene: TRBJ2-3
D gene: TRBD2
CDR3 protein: CASRLGWGGATDTQYF
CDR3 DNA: TGTGCCAGCAGGCTTGGATGGGGAGGGGCGACAGATACGCAGTATTTT

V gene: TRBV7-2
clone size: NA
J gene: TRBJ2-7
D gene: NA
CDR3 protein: CASSLGSGGSYEQYF
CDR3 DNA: TGTGCCAGCAGTCTAGGGTCCGGGGGCTCCTACGAGCAGTACTTC

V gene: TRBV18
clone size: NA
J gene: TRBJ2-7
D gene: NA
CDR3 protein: CASSPSMSYEQYF
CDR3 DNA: TGTGCCAGCTCACCCAGTATGTCCTACGAGCAGTACTTC

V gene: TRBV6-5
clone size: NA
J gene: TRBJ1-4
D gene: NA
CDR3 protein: CASSYRAANEKLFF
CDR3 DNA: TGTGCCAGCAGTTATAGGGCGGCTAATGAAAAACTGTTTTTT

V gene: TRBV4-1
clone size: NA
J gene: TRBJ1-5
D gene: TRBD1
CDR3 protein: CASNPGQGSNQPQHF
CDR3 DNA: TGCGCCAGCAATCCCGGACAGGGGAGCAATCAGCCCCAGCATTTT

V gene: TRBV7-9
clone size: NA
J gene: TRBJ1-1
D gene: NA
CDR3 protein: CASSKQGRTEAFF
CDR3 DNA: TGTGCCAGCAGCAAACAGGGTCGCACTGAAGCTTTCTTT

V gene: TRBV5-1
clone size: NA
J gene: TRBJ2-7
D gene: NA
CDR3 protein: CASSLAGTENSYEQYF
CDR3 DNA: TGCGCCAGCAGCTTAGCAGGGACGGAGAATTCCTACGAGCAGTACTTC

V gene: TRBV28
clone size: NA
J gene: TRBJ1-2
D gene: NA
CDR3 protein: CASSFGQFKANYGYTF
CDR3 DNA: TGTGCCAGCAGTTTTGGCCAGTTTAAAGCTAACTATGGCTACACCTTC

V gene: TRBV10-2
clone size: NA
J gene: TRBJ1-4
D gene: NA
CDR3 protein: CASSESGGPNEKLFF
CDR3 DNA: TGCGCCAGCAGTGAGTCCGGGGGTCCTAATGAAAAACTGTTTTTT

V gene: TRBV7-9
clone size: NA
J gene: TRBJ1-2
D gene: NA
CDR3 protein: CASSQTGTLGSYGYTF
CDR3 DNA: TGTGCCAGCAGCCAAACCGGGACCCTAGGAAGCTATGGCTACACCTTC

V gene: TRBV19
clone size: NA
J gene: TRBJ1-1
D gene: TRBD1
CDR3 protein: CASSSGTAATEAFF
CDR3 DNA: TGTGCCAGTAGTTCCGGGACAGCTGCCACTGAAGCTTTCTTT

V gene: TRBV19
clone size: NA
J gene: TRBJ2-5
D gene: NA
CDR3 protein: CASSKGQETQYF
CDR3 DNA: TGTGCCAGTAGTAAAGGCCAAGAGACCCAGTACTTC

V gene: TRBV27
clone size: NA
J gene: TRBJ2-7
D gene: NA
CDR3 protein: CASSLSNDRANEQYF
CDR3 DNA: TGTGCCAGCAGTTTATCGAATGACAGAGCCAACGAGCAGTACTTC

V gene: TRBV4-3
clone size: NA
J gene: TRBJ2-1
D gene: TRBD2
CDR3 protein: CASSQVFAGGLNNEQFF
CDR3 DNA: TGCGCCAGCAGCCAAGTGTTTGCGGGAGGCCTTAACAATGAGCAGTTCTTC

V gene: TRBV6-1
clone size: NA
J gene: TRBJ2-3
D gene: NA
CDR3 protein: CASSRDSRQYF
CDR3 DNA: TGTGCCAGCAGTCGGGACTCCAGGCAGTATTTT

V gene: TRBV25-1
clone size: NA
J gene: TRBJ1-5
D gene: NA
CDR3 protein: CASGGQNQPQHF
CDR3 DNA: TGTGCCAGCGGGGGACAAAATCAGCCCCAGCATTTT

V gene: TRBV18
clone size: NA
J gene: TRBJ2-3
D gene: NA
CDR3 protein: CASSPFQSTDTQYF
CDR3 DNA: TGTGCCAGCTCACCATTCCAGAGTACAGATACGCAGTATTTT

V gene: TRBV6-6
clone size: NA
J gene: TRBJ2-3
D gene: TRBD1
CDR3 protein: CASSPRDSLSTDTQYF
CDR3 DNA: TGTGCCAGCAGCCCCCGGGACAGCCTGTCCACAGATACGCAGTATTTT

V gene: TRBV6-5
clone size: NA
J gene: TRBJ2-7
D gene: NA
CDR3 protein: CASSYSKKTGSYEQYF
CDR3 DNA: TGTGCCAGCAGTTACTCGAAGAAGACAGGCTCCTACGAGCAGTACTTC

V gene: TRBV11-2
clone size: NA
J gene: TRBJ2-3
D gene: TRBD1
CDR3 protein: CASSPGGDTQYF
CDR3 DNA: TGTGCCAGCTCCCCAGGGGGAGATACGCAGTATTTT

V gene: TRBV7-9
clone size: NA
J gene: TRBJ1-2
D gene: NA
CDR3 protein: CASLGGGDGYTF
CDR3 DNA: TGTGCCAGCTTGGGGGGCGGAGATGGCTACACCTTC

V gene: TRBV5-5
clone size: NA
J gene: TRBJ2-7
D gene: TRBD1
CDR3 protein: CASILSQGGAYEQYF
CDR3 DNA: TGTGCCAGCATCCTATCACAGGGGGGCGCCTACGAGCAGTACTTC

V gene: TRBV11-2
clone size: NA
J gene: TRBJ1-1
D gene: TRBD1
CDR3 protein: CASSYQGQVEAFF
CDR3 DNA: TGTGCCAGCAGCTACCAAGGACAGGTTGAAGCTTTCTTT

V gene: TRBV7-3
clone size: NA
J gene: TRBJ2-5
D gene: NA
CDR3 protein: CASSLYGGGQETQYF
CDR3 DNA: TGTGCCAGCAGCTTATACGGGGGTGGTCAAGAGACCCAGTACTTC

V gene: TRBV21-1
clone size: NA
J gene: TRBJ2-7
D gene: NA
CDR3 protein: CASSEPPLGGSPSESYEQYF
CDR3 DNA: TGTGCCAGCAGCGAGCCCCCTTTGGGTGGGAGTCCCTCCGAATCCTACGAGCAGTACTTC

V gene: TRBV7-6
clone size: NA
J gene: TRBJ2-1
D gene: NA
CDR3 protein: CASSSGGRVSRNEQFF
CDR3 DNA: TGTGCCAGCAGCTCCGGAGGTCGCGTGTCCCGAAATGAGCAGTTCTTC

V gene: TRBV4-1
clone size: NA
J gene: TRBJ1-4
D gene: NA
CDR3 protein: CASSQDTPGISEKLFF
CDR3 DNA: TGCGCCAGCAGCCAAGATACCCCGGGAATAAGTGAAAAACTGTTTTTT

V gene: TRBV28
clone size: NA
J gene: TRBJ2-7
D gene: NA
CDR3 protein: CASCSFPYEQYF
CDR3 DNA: TGTGCCAGCTGTAGTTTTCCCTACGAGCAGTACTTC

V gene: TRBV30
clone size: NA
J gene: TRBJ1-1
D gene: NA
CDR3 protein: CAFPLTGTTEAFF
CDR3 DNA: TGTGCCTTCCCCCTTACAGGAACCACTGAAGCTTTCTTT

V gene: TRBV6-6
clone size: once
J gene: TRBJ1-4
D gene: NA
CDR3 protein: CASSYLQGLGEKLFF
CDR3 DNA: TGTGCCAGCAGTTACCTTCAGGGTTTAGGAGAAAAACTGTTTTTT

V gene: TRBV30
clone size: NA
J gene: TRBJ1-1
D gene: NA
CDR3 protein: CAWNREGNTEAFF
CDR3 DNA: TGTGCCTGGAATAGAGAAGGGAACACTGAAGCTTTCTTT

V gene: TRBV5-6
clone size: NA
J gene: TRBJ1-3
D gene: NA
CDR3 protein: CASSLDLSGNTIYF
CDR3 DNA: TGTGCCAGCAGCTTGGACCTCTCTGGAAACACCATATATTTT

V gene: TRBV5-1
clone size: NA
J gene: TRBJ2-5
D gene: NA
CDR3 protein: CASSLNKGPLYIEAQYF
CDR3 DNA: TGCGCCAGCAGCTTGAACAAGGGACCATTGTACATCGAGGCCCAGTACTTC

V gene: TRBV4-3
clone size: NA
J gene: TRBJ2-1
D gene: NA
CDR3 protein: CASSQDEGGFSYNEQFF
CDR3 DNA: TGCGCCAGCAGCCAAGATGAGGGGGGATTCTCCTACAATGAGCAGTTCTTC

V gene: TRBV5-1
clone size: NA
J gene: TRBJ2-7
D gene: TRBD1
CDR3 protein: CASSPQTGSHEQYF
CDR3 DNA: TGCGCCAGCAGCCCCCAGACAGGGTCCCACGAGCAGTACTTC

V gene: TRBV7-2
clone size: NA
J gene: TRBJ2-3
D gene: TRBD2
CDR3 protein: CASSLGAGDPTPQYF
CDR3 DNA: TGTGCCAGCAGCTTAGGGGCGGGGGACCCCACGCCGCAGTATTTT

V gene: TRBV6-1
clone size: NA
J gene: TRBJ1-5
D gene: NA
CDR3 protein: CASSEQGLSNQPQHF
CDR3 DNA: TGTGCCAGCAGTGAGCAGGGTTTAAGCAATCAGCCCCAGCATTTT

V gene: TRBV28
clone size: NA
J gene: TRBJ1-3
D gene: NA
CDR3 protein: CASSTGAGNTIYF
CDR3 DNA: TGTGCCAGCAGTACAGGAGCAGGAAACACCATATATTTT

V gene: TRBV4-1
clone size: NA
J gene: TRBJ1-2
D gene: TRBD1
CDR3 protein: CASSQQGGSGYTF
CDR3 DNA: TGCGCCAGCAGCCAGCAGGGGGGTAGTGGCTACACCTTC

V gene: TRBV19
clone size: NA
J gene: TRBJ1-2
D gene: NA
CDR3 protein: CASSNRGSPNYGYTF
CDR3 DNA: TGTGCCAGTAGTAATAGGGGCAGCCCTAACTATGGCTACACCTTC

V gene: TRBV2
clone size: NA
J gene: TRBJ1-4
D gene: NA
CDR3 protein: CASSGRVGEKLFF
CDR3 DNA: TGTGCCAGCAGCGGCAGGGTTGGTGAAAAACTGTTTTTT

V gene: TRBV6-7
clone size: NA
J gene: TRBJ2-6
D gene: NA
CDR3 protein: CASSYAGDHSGANVLTF
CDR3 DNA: TGTGCCAGCAGTTATGCTGGGGACCACTCTGGGGCCAACGTCCTGACTTTC

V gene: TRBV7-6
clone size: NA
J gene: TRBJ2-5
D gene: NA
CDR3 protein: CASSIAETQYF
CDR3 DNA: TGTGCCAGCAGCATCGCCGAGACCCAGTACTTC

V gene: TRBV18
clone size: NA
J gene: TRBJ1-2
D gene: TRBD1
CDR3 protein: CASSSRTGEVENYGYTF
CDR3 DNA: TGTGCCAGCTCGTCCCGGACAGGGGAGGTAGAAAACTATGGCTACACCTTC

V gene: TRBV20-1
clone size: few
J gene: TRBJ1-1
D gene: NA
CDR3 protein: CSADMNTEAFF
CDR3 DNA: TGCAGTGCCGACATGAACACTGAAGCTTTCTTT

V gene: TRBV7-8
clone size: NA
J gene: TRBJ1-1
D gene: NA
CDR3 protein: CASSVTGSTEAFF
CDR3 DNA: TGTGCCAGCAGCGTCACAGGGAGCACTGAAGCTTTCTTT